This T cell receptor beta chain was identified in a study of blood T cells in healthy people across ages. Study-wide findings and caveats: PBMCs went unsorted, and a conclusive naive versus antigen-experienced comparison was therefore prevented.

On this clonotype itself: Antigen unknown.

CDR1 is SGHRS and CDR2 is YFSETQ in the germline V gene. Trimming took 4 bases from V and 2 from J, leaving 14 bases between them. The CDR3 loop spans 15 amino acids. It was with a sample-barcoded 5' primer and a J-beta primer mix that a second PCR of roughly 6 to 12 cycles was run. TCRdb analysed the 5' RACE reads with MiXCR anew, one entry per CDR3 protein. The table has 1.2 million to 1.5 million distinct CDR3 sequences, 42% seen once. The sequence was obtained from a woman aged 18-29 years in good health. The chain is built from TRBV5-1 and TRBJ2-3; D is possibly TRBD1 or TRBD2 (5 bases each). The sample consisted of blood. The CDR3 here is CASSLVGVATDTQYF. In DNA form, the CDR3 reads TGCGCCAGCAGCCTAGTGGGGGTAGCCACAGATACGCAGTATTTT.